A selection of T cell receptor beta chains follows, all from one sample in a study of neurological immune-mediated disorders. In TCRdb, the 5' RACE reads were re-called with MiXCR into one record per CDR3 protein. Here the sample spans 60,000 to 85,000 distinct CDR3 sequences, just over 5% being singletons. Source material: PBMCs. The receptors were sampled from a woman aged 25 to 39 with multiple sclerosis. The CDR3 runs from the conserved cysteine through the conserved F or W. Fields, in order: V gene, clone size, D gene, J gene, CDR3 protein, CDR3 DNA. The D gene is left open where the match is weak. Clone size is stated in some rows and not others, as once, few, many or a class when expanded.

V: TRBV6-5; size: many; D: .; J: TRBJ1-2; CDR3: CASSSARWGYTF; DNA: TGTGCCAGCAGTTCCGCCCGTTGGGGCTACACCTTC
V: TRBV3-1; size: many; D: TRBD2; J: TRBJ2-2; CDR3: CASSQGDYTNTGELFF; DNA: TGTGCCAGCAGCCAAGGGGACTACACAAACACCGGGGAGCTGTTTTTT
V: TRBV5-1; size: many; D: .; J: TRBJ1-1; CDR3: CASSLITSNTEAFF; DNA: TGCGCCAGCAGCTTGATTACTTCAAACACTGAAGCTTTCTTT
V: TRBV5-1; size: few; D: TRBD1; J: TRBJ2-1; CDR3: CASSPDREQFF; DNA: TGCGCCAGCAGCCCGGACAGGGAGCAGTTCTTC
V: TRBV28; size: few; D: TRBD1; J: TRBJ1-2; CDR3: CASTSNRGIYGYTF; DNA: TGTGCCAGCACATCCAACAGGGGGATCTATGGCTACACCTTC
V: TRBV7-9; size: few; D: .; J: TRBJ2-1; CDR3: CASSSGSPQQFF; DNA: TGTGCCAGCAGCTCCGGTTCCCCGCAGCAGTTCTTC
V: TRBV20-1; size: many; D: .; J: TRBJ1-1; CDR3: CSALREGRITEAFF; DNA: TGCAGTGCCCTCCGGGAGGGGAGAATCACTGAAGCTTTCTTT
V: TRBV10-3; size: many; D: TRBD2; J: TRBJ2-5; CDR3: CAISEGLAGSGQETQYF; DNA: TGTGCCATCAGTGAGGGGCTAGCGGGGAGTGGCCAAGAGACCCAGTACTTC
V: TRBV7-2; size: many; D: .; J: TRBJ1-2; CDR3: CASSATYNYGYTF; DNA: TGTGCCAGCAGCGCGACATATAACTATGGCTACACCTTC
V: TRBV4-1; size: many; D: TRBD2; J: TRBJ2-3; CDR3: CASNPVGGRSDTQYF; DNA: TGCGCCAGCAACCCGGTCGGCGGGAGATCAGATACGCAGTATTTT
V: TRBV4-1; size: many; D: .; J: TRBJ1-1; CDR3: CASSQRYEGMNTEAFF; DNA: TGCGCCAGCAGCCAAAGATATGAGGGTATGAACACTGAAGCTTTCTTT
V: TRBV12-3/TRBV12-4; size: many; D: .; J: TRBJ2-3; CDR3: CASGWRRVLSTDTQYF; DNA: TGTGCCAGCGGTTGGCGCCGGGTGTTGAGCACAGATACGCAGTATTTT
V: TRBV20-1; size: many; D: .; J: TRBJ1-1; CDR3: CSATDPRRRTEAFF; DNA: TGCAGTGCTACGGACCCACGGAGGCGGACTGAAGCTTTCTTT
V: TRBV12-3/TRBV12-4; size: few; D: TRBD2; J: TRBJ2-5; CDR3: CASSHGLAGLRETQYF; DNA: TGTGCCAGCAGTCATGGACTAGCGGGATTGAGAGAGACCCAGTACTTC
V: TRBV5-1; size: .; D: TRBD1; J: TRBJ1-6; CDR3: CASSYGQGLGSTLNF; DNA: TGCGCCAGCAGCTACGGACAGGGATTGGGTTCAACCCTCAACTTT
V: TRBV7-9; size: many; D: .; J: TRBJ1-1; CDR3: CASSLAEGTNTEAFF; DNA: TGTGCCAGCAGCTTAGCGGAGGGGACGAACACTGAAGCTTTCTTT
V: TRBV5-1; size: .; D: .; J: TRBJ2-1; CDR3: CASTGPGVYNEQFF; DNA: TGCGCCAGTACCGGACCGGGGGTCTACAATGAGCAGTTCTTC